This T cell receptor beta chain was documented in a study of shared clonotypes between healthy human individuals. The germline V gene has CDR1 SGHNT and CDR2 YYREEE (reference sequence). This CDR3 has 14 amino acids. Original methodology: From ImmunoSEQ came sequences covering only the junction and carrying no quality scores, so filtering differed. Generated by immunoSEQ multiplex PCR, the TCRdb table keeps only in-frame clones and is missing some. The DNA was the basis for D and trimming; V, J and clone size are from that table. The sample has roughly 490,000 clones, 75% to 85% seen once. This clone was seen many times. Genomic DNA from unsorted samples was obtained from around 93 million PBMCs (per sample).

The V and J genes are TRBV5-4 and TRBJ2-5; D unresolved. Gene TRBJ2-7 matches the end of the DNA better, so the J call may be wrong. The sequencing sample was made of PBMCs. The receptor was isolated from a woman between 40 and 55 years old in good health. Some clones in this sample may be carry-over from other donors' samples. DNA for the CDR3: TGTGCCAGCAGCTGGAGACCAAGCTCCTACGAGCAGTACTTC. Its protein product is CASSWRPSSYEQYF.